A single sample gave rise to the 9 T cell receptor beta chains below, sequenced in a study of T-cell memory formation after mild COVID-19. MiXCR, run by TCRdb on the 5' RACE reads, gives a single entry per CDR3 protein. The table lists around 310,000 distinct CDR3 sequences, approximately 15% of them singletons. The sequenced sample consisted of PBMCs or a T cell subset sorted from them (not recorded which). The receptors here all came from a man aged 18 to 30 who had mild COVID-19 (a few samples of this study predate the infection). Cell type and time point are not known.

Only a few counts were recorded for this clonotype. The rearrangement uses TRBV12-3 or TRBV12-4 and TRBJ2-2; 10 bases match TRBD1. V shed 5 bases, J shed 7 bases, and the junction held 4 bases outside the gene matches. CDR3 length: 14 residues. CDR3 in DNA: TGTGCCAGCAGTCGACAGGGGGCAGTCGGGGAGCTGTTTTTT. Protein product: CASSRQGAVGELFF.

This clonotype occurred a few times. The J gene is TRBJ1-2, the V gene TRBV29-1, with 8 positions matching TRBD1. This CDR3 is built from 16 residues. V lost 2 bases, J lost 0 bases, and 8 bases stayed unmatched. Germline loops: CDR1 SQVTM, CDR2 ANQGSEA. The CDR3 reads CSVETGQGLANYGYTF. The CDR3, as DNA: TGCAGCGTTGAAACAGGACAGGGACTAGCTAACTATGGCTACACCTTC.

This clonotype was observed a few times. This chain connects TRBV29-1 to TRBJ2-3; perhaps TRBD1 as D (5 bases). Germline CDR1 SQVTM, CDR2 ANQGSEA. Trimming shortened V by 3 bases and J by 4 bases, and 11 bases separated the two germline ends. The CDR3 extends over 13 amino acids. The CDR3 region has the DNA TGCAGCGTTGATAGGGGATCCCCAGATACGCAGTATTTT. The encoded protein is CSVDRGSPDTQYF.

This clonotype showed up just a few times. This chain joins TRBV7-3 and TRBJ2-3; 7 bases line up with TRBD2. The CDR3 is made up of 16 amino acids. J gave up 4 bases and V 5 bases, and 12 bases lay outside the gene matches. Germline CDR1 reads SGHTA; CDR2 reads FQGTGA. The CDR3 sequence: CASSRSGAGNADTQYF. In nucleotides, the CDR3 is TGTGCCAGCAGCCGGTCGGGAGCGGGGAATGCAGATACGCAGTATTTT.

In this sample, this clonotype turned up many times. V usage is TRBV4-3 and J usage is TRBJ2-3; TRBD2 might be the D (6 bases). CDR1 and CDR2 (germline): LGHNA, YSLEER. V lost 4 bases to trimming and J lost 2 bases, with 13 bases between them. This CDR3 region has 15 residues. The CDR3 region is CASSRSGLYTDTQYF. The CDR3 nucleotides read TGCGCCAGCAGCCGGAGCGGGCTGTACACAGATACGCAGTATTTT.

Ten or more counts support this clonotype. CDR3 region: CASSPAGNQETQYF. CDR3 DNA sequence: TGTGCCAGCTCACCAGCGGGGAACCAAGAGACCCAGTACTTC. The rearrangement joins TRBV18 to TRBJ2-5; tentatively, D is TRBD2 (6 bases). The CDR3 extends over 14 amino acids. V lost 2 bases to trimming and J lost 0 bases, with 7 bases between them. In germline, CDR1 is KGHSH, CDR2 LQKENI.

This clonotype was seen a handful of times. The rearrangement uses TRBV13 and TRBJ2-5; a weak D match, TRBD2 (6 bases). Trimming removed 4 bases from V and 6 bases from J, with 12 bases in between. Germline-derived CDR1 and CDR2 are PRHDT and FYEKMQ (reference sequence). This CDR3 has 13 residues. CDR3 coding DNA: TGTGCCAGCAGCTCAGTACGGGGGAAGACCCAGTACTTC. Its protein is CASSSVRGKTQYF.

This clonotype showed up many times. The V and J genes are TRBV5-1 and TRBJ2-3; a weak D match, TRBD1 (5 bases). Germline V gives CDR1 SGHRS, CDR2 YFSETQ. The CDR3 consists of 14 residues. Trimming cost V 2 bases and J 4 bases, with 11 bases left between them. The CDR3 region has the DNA TGCGCCAGCAGCTTAGGGGCACCCCCAGATACGCAGTATTTT. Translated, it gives CASSLGAPPDTQYF.

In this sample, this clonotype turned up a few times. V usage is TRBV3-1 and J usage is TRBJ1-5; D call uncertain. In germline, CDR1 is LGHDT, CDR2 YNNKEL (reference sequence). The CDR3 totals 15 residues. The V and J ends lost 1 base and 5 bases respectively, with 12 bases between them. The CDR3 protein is CASSQGMSHYQPQHF. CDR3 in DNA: TGTGCCAGCAGCCAAGGGATGAGCCATTATCAGCCCCAGCATTTT.